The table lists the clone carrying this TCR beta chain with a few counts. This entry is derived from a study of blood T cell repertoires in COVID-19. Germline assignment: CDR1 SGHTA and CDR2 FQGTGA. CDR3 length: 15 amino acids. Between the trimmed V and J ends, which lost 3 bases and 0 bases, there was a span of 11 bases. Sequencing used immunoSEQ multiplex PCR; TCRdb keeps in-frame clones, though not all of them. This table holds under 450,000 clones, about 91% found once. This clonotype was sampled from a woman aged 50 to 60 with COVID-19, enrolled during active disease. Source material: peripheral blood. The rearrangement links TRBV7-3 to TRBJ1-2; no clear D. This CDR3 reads CASSFAGGANYGYTF. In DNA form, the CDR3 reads TGTGCCAGCAGCTTTGCGGGCGGGGCTAACTATGGCTACACCTTC.